This TCR beta chain was sequenced during a study of T cells after yellow fever vaccination. For the study at large: Low-cell-number fractions were prepared with SMART-Seq v4 Ultra Low Input. The study, taken as a whole, reports: The study noted that FACS-sorted repertoires could contain abundant clonotypes contaminating from the bulk population. Peaking faster, on day 5 versus 15, the secondary response was nonetheless weaker.

MiXCR, run by TCRdb on the 5' RACE reads, gives a single entry per CDR3 protein. The table records some 320,000 distinct CDR3 sequences, less than 9.5% of them present only once. Comments on this clonotype: As yet, its antigen is unknown.

V lost 0 bases to trimming and J lost 5 bases, with 16 bases between them. The germline V gene has CDR1 MGHRA and CDR2 YSYEKL. This CDR3 contains 16 residues. The sample in question was CD4+ T cells sorted from PBMCs, obtained 5 days after the yellow fever booster vaccination. The chain links TRBV4-1 to TRBJ2-5; the D gene is possibly TRBD2 (6 bases). This sequence was found in a man aged 18 to 35 who received the YFV17D yellow fever vaccine. The CDR3 DNA follows: TGCGCCAGCAGCCAAGAATCAGGCACCCGGGGGGAGACCCAGTACTTC. Amino acid sequence: CASSQESGTRGETQYF.